This is a list of T cell receptor beta chains from one sample in a study of T-cell memory formation after mild COVID-19. TCRdb analysed the 5' RACE reads with MiXCR anew, one entry per CDR3 protein. The sample has about 340,000 distinct CDR3 sequences; about 16% are singletons. Sequenced sample: PBMCs or a T cell subset sorted from them (not recorded which). The source is a man aged 18 to 30 who had mild COVID-19 (a few samples of this study predate the infection). Cell type and time point are not known. Each CDR3 is given with its conserved first and last residue. A D gene is named only where the DNA matches it firmly. A clone size is listed for some rows: how often the clone was seen (once, few, many), or a class if it is expanded.

TRBJ2-3 few TRBD2 TRBV5-1 TGCGCCAGCAGCTGGAACGGGGGGACTAGCACAGATACGCAGTATTTT CASSWNGGTSTDTQYF
TRBJ2-2 . . TRBV11-2 TGTGCCAGCAGCCCCCACTTAGCGGCCGGGGAGCTGTTTTTT CASSPHLAAGELFF
TRBJ1-4 few TRBD1 TRBV2 TGTGCCAGCAAGGGGGCGGGAACTAATGAAAAACTGTTTTTT CASKGAGTNEKLFF
TRBJ1-5 . . TRBV6-1 TGTGCCAGCACCGAAGGGGCAGAACTTCAGCCCCAGCATTTT CASTEGAELQPQHF
TRBJ2-5 . . TRBV7-7 TGTGCCAGCAGCCCCGACGGAGACTTGGGCCAGTACTTC CASSPDGDLGQYF
TRBJ2-3 few TRBD2 TRBV6-6 TGTGCCAGCAGTTACCCCCTCGAGCGGGGGGCCGGGGATACGCAGTATTTT CASSYPLERGAGDTQYF
TRBJ1-1 many . TRBV12-3/TRBV12-4 TGTGCCAGCAGTTTGTTTGGTCCGAACACTGAAGCTTTCTTT CASSLFGPNTEAFF
TRBJ1-1 . . TRBV5-1 TGCGCCAGCAGTTTACAGGTCCTTGAACTTGACACTGAAGCTTTCTTT CASSLQVLELDTEAFF
TRBJ1-1 few . TRBV7-2 TGTGCCAGCAGCTTATATCATAACAGGAACACTGAAGCTTTCTTT CASSLYHNRNTEAFF
TRBJ1-2 few . TRBV7-2 TGTGCCAGCAGCTTCGGAGCGGACCCTAACTATGGCTACACCTTC CASSFGADPNYGYTF
TRBJ2-3 . . TRBV6-5 TGTGCCAGCAGTTACTCGTCAGATACGCAGTATTTT CASSYSSDTQYF
TRBJ1-2 . TRBD1 TRBV12-3/TRBV12-4 TGTGCCAGCAGCTACAATAGGGCAGGGGGCGGCTACACCTTC CASSYNRAGGGYTF
TRBJ2-3 . TRBD2 TRBV7-2 TGTGCCAGCAGCCACCGTACTAGCGGGGTTACAGATACGCAGTATTTT CASSHRTSGVTDTQYF
TRBJ2-3 few . TRBV4-2 TGTGCCAGCAGCCAAGATAGTACGGTTCCTACGCAGTATTTT CASSQDSTVPTQYF
TRBJ2-5 few TRBD2 TRBV10-1 TGCGCCAGCAGTGATCCCAGCGGGGGAGAGACCCAGTACTTC CASSDPSGGETQYF
TRBJ2-3 many TRBD2 TRBV5-1 TGCGCCAGCAGCATAACTAGCGGGACAGATACGCAGTATTTT CASSITSGTDTQYF
TRBJ2-1 many . TRBV24-1 TGTGCCACCAGTGAGCGAGGGGACAATGAGCAGTTCTTC CATSERGDNEQFF
TRBJ2-7 . . TRBV7-3 TGTGCCAGCAGCTTATGGGCAGGGGAGCCCTACGAGCAGTACTTC CASSLWAGEPYEQYF